The present T cell receptor beta chain was sequenced within a study of blood T cell repertoires in COVID-19. Per the study methods: Amplifying reference gene primers gave estimates of nucleated cell counts. Using immunoSEQ multiplex PCR, the repertoire was profiled, and TCRdb retains in-frame clones only, with some absent. V and J calls and clone size are given by that table; D and trimming were obtained from the DNA. The top ten clones hold roughly 2% of a sample with under 250,000 clones, about four fifths of them seen once. Germline CDR1 reads KGHSH; CDR2 reads LQKENI. This CDR3 has 13 amino acids. V was clipped by 6 bases and J by 4 bases, with 9 bases between them.

J is TRBJ1-4 and V is TRBV18; D is unclear. The sample comprised peripheral blood. This receptor was taken from a young man who had recovered from COVID-19. CDR3 region: CASSESDNEKLFF. In DNA, the CDR3 is TGTGCCAGCTCGGAAAGCGATAATGAAAAACTGTTTTTT.